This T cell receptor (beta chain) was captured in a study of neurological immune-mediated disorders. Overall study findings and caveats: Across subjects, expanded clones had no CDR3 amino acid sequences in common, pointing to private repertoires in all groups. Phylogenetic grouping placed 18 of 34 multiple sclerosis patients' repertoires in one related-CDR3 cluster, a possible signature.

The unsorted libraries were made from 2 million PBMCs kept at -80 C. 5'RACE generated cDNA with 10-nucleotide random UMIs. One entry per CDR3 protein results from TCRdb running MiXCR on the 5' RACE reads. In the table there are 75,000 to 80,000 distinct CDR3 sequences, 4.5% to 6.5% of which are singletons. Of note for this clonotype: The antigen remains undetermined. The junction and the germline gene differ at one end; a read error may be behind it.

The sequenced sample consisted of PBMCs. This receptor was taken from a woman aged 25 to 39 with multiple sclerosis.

The CDR3 loop reads CDSSSSQEKLFF. In nucleotides, the CDR3 is TGTGACAGCAGCTCCTCCCAGGAAAAACTGTTTTTT. The chain is built from TRBV7-9 and TRBJ1-4; D is unclear. Germline V gene data show CDR1 as SEHNR and CDR2 as FQNEAQ (reference sequence). The CDR3 is 12 residues long.